This record looks at one T cell receptor beta chain sequence and its context. The data belong to a study of CD8 T cells in Susac syndrome. The CDR3 is 10 amino acids. Germline V gene data show CDR1 as SGHTA and CDR2 as FQGTGA. Trimming pared 5 bases from V and 5 bases from J, leaving 3 bases between. With random hexamers, about 0.5 to 1 ug RNA was reverse transcribed. Across 54 Vbeta and 13 Jbeta, immunoSEQ multiplex PCR amplified TCR beta CDR3. TCRdb redid the calling of the immunoSEQ multiplex PCR reads with MiXCR, one entry per CDR3 protein. The sample records about 280,000 distinct CDR3 sequences, approximately 84% being singletons.

This sequence originates from a human donor with multiple sclerosis. The sequencing input was CD8+ T cells from PBMCs. The chain links TRBV7-3 to TRBJ2-5, with D unclear. The CDR3 region has the DNA TGTGCCAGCAGCCCGGAGACCCAGTACTTC. This sequence encodes CASSPETQYF.